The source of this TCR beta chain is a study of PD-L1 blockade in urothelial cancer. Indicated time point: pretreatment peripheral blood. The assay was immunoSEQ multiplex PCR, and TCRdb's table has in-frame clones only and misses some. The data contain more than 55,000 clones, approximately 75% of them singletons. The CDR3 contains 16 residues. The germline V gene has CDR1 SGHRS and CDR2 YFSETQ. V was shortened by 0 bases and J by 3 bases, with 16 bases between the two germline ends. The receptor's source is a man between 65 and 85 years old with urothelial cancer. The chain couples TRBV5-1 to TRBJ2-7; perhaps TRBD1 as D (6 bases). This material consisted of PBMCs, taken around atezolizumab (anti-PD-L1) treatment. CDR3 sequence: CASSLAGAGTLYEQYF. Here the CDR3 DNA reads TGCGCCAGCAGCTTGGCCGGGGCCGGGACACTCTACGAGCAGTACTTC.